This T cell receptor (beta chain) was sequenced during a study of blood T cell repertoires in COVID-19. With V trimmed by 4 bases and J by 7 bases, 13 bases remained unmatched. The CDR3 covers 16 residues. Germline CDR1 is LNHDA and CDR2 is SQIVND (reference sequence). The method was immunoSEQ multiplex PCR; TCRdb's version includes in-frame clones alone and lacks a portion of them. The sample records approximately 190,000 clones, 88% being singletons. This receptor was identified in a man between 65 and 80 years old with active or convalescent COVID-19. The chain uses TRBV19 and TRBJ2-1; 7 nucleotides line up with TRBD2. The specimen sequenced was peripheral blood. In DNA, the CDR3 is TGTGCCAGTAGTAACCGGGGGGTAATGGTTATAAATGAGCAGTTCTTC. It is translated as CASSNRGVMVINEQFF.